This TCR beta chain was found in a study of blood T cell repertoires in COVID-19. V lost 3 bases, J lost 0 bases, and 8 bases lay in between. The CDR3 contains 13 residues. Germline CDR1 DFQATT, CDR2 SNEGSKA (reference sequence). Using immunoSEQ multiplex PCR, the repertoire was profiled, and TCRdb retains in-frame clones only, with some absent. The sample lists 50,000 to 65,000 clones; almost 90% were seen once. The sequenced sample consisted of peripheral blood. The rearrangement uses TRBV20-1 and TRBJ1-1; no reliable D call. The TCR was taken from a man in his fifties or sixties with acute or convalescent COVID-19. CDR3 in amino acids: CSASGSVNTEAFF. In DNA form, the CDR3 reads TGCAGTGCTAGTGGCAGCGTGAACACTGAAGCTTTCTTT.